The entry below describes one T cell receptor (beta chain). The data belong to a study of blood T cell repertoires in COVID-19. Participants were aged about 18 to 100 years from about two dozen US areas. Using immunoSEQ multiplex PCR, the repertoire was profiled, and TCRdb retains in-frame clones only, with some absent. The sample includes about 390,000 clones, more than 75% of them seen just once. V dropped 0 bases and J dropped 4 bases, with 13 bases sitting between them. This CDR3 has 15 amino acids. The germline CDR1 and CDR2 sequences are MGHRA and YSYEKL. The sample was PBMCs or T cells enriched from blood (not recorded which). The chain recombines TRBV4-1 with TRBJ2-7; D is possibly TRBD1 (6 bases). The TCR sequence derives from a woman aged 45 to 65 who had recovered from COVID-19. CDR3 nucleotide sequence: TGCGCCAGCAGCCAAGAGGTAGGGGGTGTGTACGAGCAGTACTTC. This encodes CASSQEVGGVYEQYF.